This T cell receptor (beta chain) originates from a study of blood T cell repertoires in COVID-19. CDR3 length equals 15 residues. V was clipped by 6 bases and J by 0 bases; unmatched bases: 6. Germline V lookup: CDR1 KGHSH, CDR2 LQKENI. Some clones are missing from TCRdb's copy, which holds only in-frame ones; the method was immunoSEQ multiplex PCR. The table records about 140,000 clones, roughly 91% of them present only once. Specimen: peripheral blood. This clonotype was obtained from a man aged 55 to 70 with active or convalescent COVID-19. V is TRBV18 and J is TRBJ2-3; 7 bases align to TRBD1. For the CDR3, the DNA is TGTGCCAGCTCTGCCGGACAGGCGAGCACAGATACGCAGTATTTT. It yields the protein CASSAGQASTDTQYF.